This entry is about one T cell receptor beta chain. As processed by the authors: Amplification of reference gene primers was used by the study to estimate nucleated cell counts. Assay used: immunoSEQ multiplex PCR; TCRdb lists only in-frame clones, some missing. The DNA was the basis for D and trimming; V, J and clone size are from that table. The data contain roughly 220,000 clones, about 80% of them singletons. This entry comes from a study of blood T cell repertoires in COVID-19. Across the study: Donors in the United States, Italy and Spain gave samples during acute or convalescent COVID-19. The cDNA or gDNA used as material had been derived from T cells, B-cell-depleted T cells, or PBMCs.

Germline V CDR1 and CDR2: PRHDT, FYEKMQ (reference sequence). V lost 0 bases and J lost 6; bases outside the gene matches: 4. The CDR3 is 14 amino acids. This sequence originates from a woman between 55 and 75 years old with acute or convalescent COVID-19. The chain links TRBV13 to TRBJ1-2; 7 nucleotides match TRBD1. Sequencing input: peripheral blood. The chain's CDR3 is CASSLGRGGDGYTF. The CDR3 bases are TGTGCCAGCAGCTTAGGCCGAGGGGGCGATGGCTACACCTTC.